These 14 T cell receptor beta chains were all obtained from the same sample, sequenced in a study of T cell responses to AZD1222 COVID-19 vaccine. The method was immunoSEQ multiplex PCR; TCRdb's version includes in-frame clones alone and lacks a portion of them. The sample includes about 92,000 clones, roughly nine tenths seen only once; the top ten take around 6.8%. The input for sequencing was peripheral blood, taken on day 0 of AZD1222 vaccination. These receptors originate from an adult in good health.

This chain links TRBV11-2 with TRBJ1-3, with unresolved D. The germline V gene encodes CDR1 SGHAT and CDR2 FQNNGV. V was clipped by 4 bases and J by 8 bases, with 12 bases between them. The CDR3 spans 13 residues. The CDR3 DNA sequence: TGTGCCAGCAGCTCCTCCCAGCGGGACACCATATATTTT. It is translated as CASSSSQRDTIYF.

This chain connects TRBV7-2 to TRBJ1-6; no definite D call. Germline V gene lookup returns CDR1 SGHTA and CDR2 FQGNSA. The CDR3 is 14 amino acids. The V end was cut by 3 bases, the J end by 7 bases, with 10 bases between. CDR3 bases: TGTGCCAGCAGCTTGTTGGCGTGGAATTCACCCCTCCACTTT. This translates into CASSLLAWNSPLHF.

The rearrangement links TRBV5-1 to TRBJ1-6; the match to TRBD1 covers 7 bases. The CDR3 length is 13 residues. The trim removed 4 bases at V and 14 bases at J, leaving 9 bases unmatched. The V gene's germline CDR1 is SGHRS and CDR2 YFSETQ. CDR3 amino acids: CASSARGGDALHF. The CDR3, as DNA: TGCGCCAGCAGCGCCCGAGGGGGCGATGCCCTCCACTTT.

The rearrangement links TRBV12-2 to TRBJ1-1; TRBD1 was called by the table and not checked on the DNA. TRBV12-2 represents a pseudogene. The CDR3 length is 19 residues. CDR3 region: CASRLAQTAFLSVSGVAFF. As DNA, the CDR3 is TGTGCAAGTCGCTTAGCGCAGACAGCCTTTTTAAGCGTATCTGGTGTGGCTTTCTTT.

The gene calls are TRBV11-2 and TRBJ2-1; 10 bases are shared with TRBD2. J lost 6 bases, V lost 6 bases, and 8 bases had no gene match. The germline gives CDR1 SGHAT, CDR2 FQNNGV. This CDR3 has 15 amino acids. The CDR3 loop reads CASRVAGGPVNEQFF. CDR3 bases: TGTGCCAGCAGAGTAGCGGGAGGTCCCGTCAATGAGCAGTTCTTC.

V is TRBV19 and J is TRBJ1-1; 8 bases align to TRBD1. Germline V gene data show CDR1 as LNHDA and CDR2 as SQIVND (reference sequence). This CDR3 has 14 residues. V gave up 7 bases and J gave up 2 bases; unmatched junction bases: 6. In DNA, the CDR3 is TGTGCCAGTATTGACAGGGGACTCAACACTGAAGCTTTCTTT. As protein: CASIDRGLNTEAFF.

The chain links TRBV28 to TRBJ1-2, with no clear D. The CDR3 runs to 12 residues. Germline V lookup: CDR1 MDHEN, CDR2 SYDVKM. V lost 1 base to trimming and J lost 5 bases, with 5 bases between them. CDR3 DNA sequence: TGTGCCAGCAGTTTATCCTCTTATGGCTACACCTTC. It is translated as CASSLSSYGYTF.

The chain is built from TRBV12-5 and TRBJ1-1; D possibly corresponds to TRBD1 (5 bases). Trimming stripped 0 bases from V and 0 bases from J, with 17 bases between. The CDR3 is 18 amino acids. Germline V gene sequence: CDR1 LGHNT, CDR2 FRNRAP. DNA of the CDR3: TGTGCTAGTGGTTTGGTATTGGGGGGTTCAATCATGAACACTGAAGCTTTCTTT. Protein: CASGLVLGGSIMNTEAFF. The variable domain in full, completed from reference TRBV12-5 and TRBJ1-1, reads DARVTQTPRHKVTEMGQEVTMRCQPILGHNTVFWYRQTMMQGLELLAYFRNRAPLDDSGMPKDRFSAEMPDATLATLKIQPSEPRDSAVYFCASGLVLGGSIMNTEAFFGQGTRLTVV.

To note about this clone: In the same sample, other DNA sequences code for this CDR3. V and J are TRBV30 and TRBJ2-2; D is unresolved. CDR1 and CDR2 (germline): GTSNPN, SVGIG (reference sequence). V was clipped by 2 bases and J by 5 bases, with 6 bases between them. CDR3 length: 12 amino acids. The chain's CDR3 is CAWSRETGELFF. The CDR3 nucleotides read TGTGCCTGGAGTAGGGAAACCGGGGAGCTGTTTTTT.

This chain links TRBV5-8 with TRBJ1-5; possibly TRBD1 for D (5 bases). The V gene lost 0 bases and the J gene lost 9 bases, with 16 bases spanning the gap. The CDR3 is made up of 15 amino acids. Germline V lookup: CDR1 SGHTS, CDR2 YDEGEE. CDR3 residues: CASSLEDTGQGPQHF. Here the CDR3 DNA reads TGTGCCAGCAGCTTGGAGGACACCGGGCAAGGGCCCCAGCATTTT.

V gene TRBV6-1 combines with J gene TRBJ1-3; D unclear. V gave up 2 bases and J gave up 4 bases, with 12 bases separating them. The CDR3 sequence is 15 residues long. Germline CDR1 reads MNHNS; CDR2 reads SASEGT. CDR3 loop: CASSETGFSGNTIYF. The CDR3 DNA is TGTGCCAGCAGTGAAACCGGGTTCTCCGGAAACACCATATATTTT.

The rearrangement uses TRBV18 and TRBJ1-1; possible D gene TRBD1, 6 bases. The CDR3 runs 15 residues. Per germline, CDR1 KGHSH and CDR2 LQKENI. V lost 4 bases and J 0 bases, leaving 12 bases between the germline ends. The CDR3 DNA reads TGTGCCAGCTCACTTGAATGGACAGTGAACACTGAAGCTTTCTTT. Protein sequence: CASSLEWTVNTEAFF. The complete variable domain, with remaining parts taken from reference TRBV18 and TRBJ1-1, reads NAGVMQNPRHLVRRRGQEARLRCSPMKGHSHVYWYRQLPEEGLKFMVYLQKENIIDESGMPKERFSAEFPKEGPSILRIQQVVRGDSAAYFCASSLEWTVNTEAFFGQGTRLTVV.

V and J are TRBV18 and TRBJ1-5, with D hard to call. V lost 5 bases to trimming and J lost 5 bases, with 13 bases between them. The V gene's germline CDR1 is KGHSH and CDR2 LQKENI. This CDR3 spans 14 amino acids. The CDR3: CASSFGPRDQPQHF. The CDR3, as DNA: TGTGCCAGCTCATTCGGGCCGAGGGATCAGCCCCAGCATTTT.

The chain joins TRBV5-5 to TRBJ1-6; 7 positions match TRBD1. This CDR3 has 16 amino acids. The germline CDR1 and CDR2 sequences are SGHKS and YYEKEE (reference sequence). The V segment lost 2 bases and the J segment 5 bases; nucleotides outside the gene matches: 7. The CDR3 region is CASSLRGQTNNSPLHF. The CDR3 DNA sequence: TGTGCCAGCAGCTTAAGGGGGCAGACGAATAATTCACCCCTCCACTTT.